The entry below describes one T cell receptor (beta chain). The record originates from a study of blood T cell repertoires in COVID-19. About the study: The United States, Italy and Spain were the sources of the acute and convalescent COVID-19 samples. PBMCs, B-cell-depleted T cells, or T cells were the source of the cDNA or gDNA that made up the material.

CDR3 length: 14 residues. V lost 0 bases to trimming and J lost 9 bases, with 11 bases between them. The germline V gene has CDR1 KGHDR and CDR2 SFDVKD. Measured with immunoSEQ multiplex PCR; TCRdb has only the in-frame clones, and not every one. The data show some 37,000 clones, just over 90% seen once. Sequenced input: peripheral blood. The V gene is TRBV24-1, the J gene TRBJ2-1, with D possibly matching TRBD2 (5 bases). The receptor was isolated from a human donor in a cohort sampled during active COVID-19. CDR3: CATSDLRESIEQFF. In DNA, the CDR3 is TGTGCCACCAGTGATTTGAGGGAGTCCATTGAGCAGTTCTTC.